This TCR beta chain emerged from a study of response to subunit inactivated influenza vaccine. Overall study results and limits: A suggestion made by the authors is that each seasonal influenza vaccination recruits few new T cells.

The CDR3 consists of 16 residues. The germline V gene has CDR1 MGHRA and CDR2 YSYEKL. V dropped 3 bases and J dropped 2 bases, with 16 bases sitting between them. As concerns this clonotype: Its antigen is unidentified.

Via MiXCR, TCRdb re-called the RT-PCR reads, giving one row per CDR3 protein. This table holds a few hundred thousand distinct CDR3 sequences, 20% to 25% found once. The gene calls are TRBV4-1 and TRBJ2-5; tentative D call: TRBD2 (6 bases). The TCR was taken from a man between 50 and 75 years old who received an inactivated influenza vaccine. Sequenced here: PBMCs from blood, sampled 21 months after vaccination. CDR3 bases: TGCGCCAGCAGCCAGACACCGGGACTGCCTCAAGAGACCCAGTACTTC. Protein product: CASSQTPGLPQETQYF.